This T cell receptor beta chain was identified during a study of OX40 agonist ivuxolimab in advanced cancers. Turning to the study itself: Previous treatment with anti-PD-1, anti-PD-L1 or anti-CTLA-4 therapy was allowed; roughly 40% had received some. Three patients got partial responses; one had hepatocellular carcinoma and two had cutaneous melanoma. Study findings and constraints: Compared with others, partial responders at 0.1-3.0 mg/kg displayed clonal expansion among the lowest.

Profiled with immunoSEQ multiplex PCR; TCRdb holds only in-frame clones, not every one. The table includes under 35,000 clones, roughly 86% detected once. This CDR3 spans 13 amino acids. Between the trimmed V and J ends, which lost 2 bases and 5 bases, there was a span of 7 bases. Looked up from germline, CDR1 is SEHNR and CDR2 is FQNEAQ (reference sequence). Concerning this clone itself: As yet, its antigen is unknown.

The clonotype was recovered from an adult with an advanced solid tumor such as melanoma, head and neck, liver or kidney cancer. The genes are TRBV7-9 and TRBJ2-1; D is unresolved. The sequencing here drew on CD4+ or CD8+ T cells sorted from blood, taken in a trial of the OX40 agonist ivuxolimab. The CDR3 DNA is TGTGCCAGCAGCTTATTCGGAGACAATGAGCAGTTCTTC. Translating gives CASSLFGDNEQFF.